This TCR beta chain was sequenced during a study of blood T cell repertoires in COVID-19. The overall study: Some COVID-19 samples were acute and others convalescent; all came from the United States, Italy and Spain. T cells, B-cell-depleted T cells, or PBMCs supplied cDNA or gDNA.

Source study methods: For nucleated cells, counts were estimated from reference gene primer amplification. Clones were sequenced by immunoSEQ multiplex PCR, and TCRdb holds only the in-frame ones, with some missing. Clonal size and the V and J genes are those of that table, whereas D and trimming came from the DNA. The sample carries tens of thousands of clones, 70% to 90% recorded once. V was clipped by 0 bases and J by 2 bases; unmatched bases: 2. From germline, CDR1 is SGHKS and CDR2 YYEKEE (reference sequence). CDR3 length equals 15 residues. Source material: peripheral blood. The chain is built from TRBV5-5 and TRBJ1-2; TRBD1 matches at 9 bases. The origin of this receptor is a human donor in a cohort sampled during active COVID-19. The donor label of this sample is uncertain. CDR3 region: CASSLAGTGNYGYTF. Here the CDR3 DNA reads TGTGCCAGCAGCTTGGCCGGGACAGGGAACTATGGCTACACCTTC. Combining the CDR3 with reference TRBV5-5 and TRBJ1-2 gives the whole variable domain DAGVTQSPTHLIKTRGQQVTLRCSPISGHKSVSWYQQVLGQGPQFIFQYYEKEERGRGNFPDRFSARQFPNYSSELNVNALLLGDSALYLCASSLAGTGNYGYTFGSGTRLTVV.